This TCR beta chain was sequenced during a study of Ad26.COV2.S vaccination and SARS-CoV-2 variants. Findings and limits, study-wide: Those who received vaccine or placebo ended up with similar non-spike TCR breadth.

Assay: immunoSEQ multiplex PCR; the TCRdb copy retains only in-frame clones and omits some. Of 300,000 to 400,000 clones in the sample, 70% to 90% were seen once. Treatment: about 20 received Ad26.COV2.S at low or high dose, single or two shots; roughly five received placebo; per-sample allocation not given. The samples date from day 63 after the first vaccine or placebo injection. CDR1 and CDR2 (germline): LGHDT, YNNKEL (reference sequence). V shed 4 bases and J shed 9 bases, with 10 bases lying between them. The CDR3 contains 12 residues. Details on this clone: Its target is unknown.

The starting material was peripheral blood, obtained in a trial of Ad26.COV2.S vaccine versus placebo. This sequence joins TRBV3-1 (or the pseudogene TRBV3-2) and TRBJ2-1; no clear D gene. The clonotype originates from a person between 18 and 60 years old who received the Ad26.COV2.S COVID-19 vaccine or a placebo. CDR3 sequence (DNA): TGTGCCAGCAGCCTTCCGTTTAGTGAGCAGTTCTTC. Amino acids: CASSLPFSEQFF.